One sample yielded the 29 T cell receptor beta chains listed below, sequenced in a study of blood T cell repertoires in COVID-19. Method: immunoSEQ multiplex PCR; TCRdb's copy keeps in-frame clones and lacks some. This table holds approximately 160,000 clones, roughly 87% found once. The sequenced sample consisted of PBMCs or T cells enriched from blood (not recorded which). These receptors all stem from a woman aged 50 to 65 who had recovered from COVID-19.

The chain links TRBV5-5 to TRBJ1-2; D is possibly TRBD1 (5 bases). Germline CDR1 and CDR2: SGHKS and YYEKEE (reference sequence). This CDR3 spans 13 amino acids. V was cut by 0 bases and J by 5 bases, with 8 bases left in between. CDR3 nucleotide sequence: TGTGCCAGCAGCTTGGAAAGGGGATATGGCTACACCTTC. Translation: CASSLERGYGYTF.

This clone was recorded a few times. V gene TRBV7-2 combines with J gene TRBJ2-1; 10 nucleotides align to TRBD2. Trimming cost V 5 bases and J 9 bases; bases outside gene matches: 13. Germline CDR1 SGHTA, CDR2 FQGNSA. This CDR3 spans 16 amino acids. The CDR3 sequence: CASSTRLAGWGTEQFF. The CDR3 DNA follows: TGTGCCAGCAGCACCCGACTAGCGGGCTGGGGTACTGAGCAGTTCTTC.

The rearrangement uses TRBV20-1 and TRBJ2-5; D is uncertain. This CDR3 spans 11 amino acids. The V end lost 6 bases, the J end lost 1 base, and 6 bases lay between the germline ends. Germline V gene lookup returns CDR1 DFQATT and CDR2 SNEGSKA (reference sequence). The CDR3 DNA follows: TGCAGTGCCCGCGGCCAAGAGACCCAGTACTTC. Its protein product is CSARGQETQYF.

V and J are TRBV19 and TRBJ1-5, with TRBD1 matching over 7 bases. Germline CDR1 reads LNHDA; CDR2 reads SQIVND (reference sequence). The CDR3 sequence is 13 residues long. V was pared by 4 bases and J by 5 bases, with 2 bases of the junction left unmatched. CDR3 loop: CASSTDRYQPQHF. The CDR3 DNA sequence: TGTGCCAGTAGTACGGACAGGTATCAGCCCCAGCATTTT.

The gene calls are TRBV24-1 and TRBJ1-2; D is unclear. Trimming stripped 5 bases from V and 3 bases from J, with 15 bases between. Germline V CDR1 and CDR2: KGHDR, SFDVKD. The CDR3 covers 15 residues. The CDR3 region has the DNA TGTGCCACCAGTGCCCTGTCGGGTGGCGACTATGGCTACACCTTC. This sequence encodes CATSALSGGDYGYTF.

This clone occurred a few times. The J gene is TRBJ1-6, the V gene TRBV5-4, with D hard to call. From germline, CDR1 is SGHNT and CDR2 YYREEE (reference sequence). V was pared by 1 base and J by 10 bases, with 15 bases between. This CDR3 contains 15 residues. The CDR3 sequence: CASSLWPPAGSPLHF. CDR3 nucleotide sequence: TGTGCCAGCAGCTTGTGGCCTCCCGCAGGCTCACCCCTCCACTTT.

The chain couples TRBV30 to TRBJ2-1, with 8 bases that match TRBD2. The CDR3 totals 19 residues. With V trimmed by 5 bases and J by 0 bases, 18 bases remained unmatched. Germline V CDR1 and CDR2: GTSNPN, SVGIG (reference sequence). In DNA, the CDR3 is TGTGCCTGGCTTTTCCGGGAGGGCCTTCTTCTTAGCTCCTACAATGAGCAGTTCTTC. Protein: CAWLFREGLLLSSYNEQFF.

The chain is built from TRBV2 and TRBJ1-6; TRBD1 matches 7 bases. The CDR3 has 15 residues. Germline V gives CDR1 SNHLY, CDR2 FYNNEI. V gave up 9 bases and J gave up 12 bases; unmatched junction bases: 17. CDR3 in DNA: TGTGCCAGGGATCCGGAGACAGGGCAGCAAGGACCCCTCCACTTT. This sequence encodes CARDPETGQQGPLHF.

The chain recombines TRBV2 with TRBJ2-4; D is undetermined. Germline lookup yields CDR1 SNHLY and CDR2 FYNNEI. V was shortened by 2 bases and J by 0 bases, with 14 bases between the two germline ends. The CDR3 runs 17 residues. DNA for the CDR3: TGTGCCAGCAGTGAATTTAACGTCCGGAGAGCCAAAAACATTCAGTACTTC. Its translation: CASSEFNVRRAKNIQYF.

The J gene is TRBJ2-1, the V gene TRBV9; D is ambiguous. Trimming left V 0 bases short and J 4 bases short, with 11 bases between. This CDR3 comprises 15 residues. The germline CDR1 and CDR2 sequences are SGDLS and YYNGEE. CDR3 coding DNA: TGTGCCAGCAGCGTAGTTCCAGGTTCTTACAATGAGCAGTTCTTC. Residues: CASSVVPGSYNEQFF.

The CDR3, as DNA: TGTGCCAGCAGCAAAGCAGGCAGACAGGCAGTAGAGACCCAGTACTTC. This translates into CASSKAGRQAVETQYF. V gene TRBV21-1 combines with J gene TRBJ2-5; the D call TRBD1 from the table was never checked on the DNA. TRBV21-1 is a pseudogene segment. The CDR3 covers 16 residues.

The chain employs TRBV5-1 and TRBJ2-1; 7 positions agree with TRBD1. The germline CDR1 and CDR2 sequences are SGHRS and YFSETQ. The CDR3 sequence is 15 residues long. Losses at the gene ends were 1 base for V and 3 bases for J; bases not matched to a gene: 4. The CDR3 is CASSLTGQNYNEQFF. CDR3 sequence (DNA): TGCGCCAGCAGCTTGACGGGACAGAACTACAATGAGCAGTTCTTC. Together with reference TRBV5-1 and TRBJ2-1, the CDR3 gives the full variable domain: KAGVTQTPRYLIKTRGQQVTLSCSPISGHRSVSWYQQTPGQGLQFLFEYFSETQRNKGNFPGRFSGRQFSNSRSEMNVSTLELGDSALYLCASSLTGQNYNEQFFGPGTRLTVL.

The rearrangement links TRBV6-5 to TRBJ2-2; 9 bases agree with TRBD2. The J segment lost 8 bases and the V segment lost 7 bases, leaving 11 bases of the junction unmatched. Germline V gene lookup returns CDR1 MNHEY and CDR2 SVGAGI. The CDR3 has 15 amino acids. Written as DNA, the CDR3 is TGTGCCAGCACACTCGGTGCGGGAGGGCCAGGGGAGCTGTTTTTT. Amino acid sequence: CASTLGAGGPGELFF.

This chain joins TRBV28 and TRBJ1-4; TRBD1 agrees at 7 bases. The CDR3 consists of 15 residues. Germline V gene sequence: CDR1 MDHEN, CDR2 SYDVKM. V dropped 4 bases and J dropped 8; count of bases not matched to a gene: 10. In nucleotides, the CDR3 is TGTGCCAGCAGTTCCCGACAGGGAACTAGCGAAAAACTGTTTTTT. Translation: CASSSRQGTSEKLFF.

Turning to this clone: Mismatch with germline at one junction end may stem from a read error. The chain combines TRBV19 with TRBJ2-7; no firm D call. The CDR3 runs to 10 residues. Germline V lookup: CDR1 LNHDA, CDR2 SQIVND (reference sequence). The CDR3: CASSMALSGF. The CDR3 DNA is TGTGCCAGTAGTATGGCCCTCTCGGGCTTC.

The chain is built from TRBV12-3 or TRBV12-4 and TRBJ1-5, with no clear D. Trimming shortened V by 6 bases and J by 7 bases, and 10 bases separated the two germline ends. The CDR3 totals 12 residues. In DNA, the CDR3 is TGTGCCAGCAGCCTGAGTCCCCAGCCCCAGCATTTT. This gives the protein CASSLSPQPQHF.

CDR3: CASRRTSGINEQYF. CDR3 bases: TGTGCCAGCAGGAGGACTAGCGGGATTAACGAGCAGTACTTC. The V gene is TRBV6-5, the J gene TRBJ2-7, with 12 positions matching TRBD2. CDR1 is MNHEY and CDR2 is SVGAGI in the germline V gene. This CDR3 is 14 amino acids long. The junction had 5 bases not matched to a gene; V was cut back by 6 bases and J by 5 bases.

The chain combines TRBV3-1 (or the pseudogene TRBV3-2) with TRBJ2-7; 9 bases line up with TRBD2. Trimming cost V 4 bases and J 2 bases; bases outside gene matches: 15. Germline V gene data show CDR1 as LGHDT and CDR2 as YNNKEL (reference sequence). The CDR3 spans 18 residues. The CDR3 spells CASSLGAGGSGAPYEQYF. DNA for the CDR3: TGTGCCAGCAGCCTGGGGGCGGGAGGGAGCGGGGCACCCTACGAGCAGTACTTC.

This clone was observed once. The chain recombines TRBV7-2 with TRBJ2-1, with a possible D match to TRBD2 (5 bases). CDR1 is SGHTA and CDR2 is FQGNSA in the germline V gene. V lost 1 base, J lost 0 bases, and 7 bases lay in between. CDR3 length: 15 residues. The CDR3 here is CASSLGRVSYNEQFF. CDR3 nucleotide sequence: TGTGCCAGCAGCTTAGGGCGGGTCTCCTACAATGAGCAGTTCTTC.

The chain recombines TRBV24-1 with TRBJ2-2; tentatively, D is TRBD1 (5 bases). Trimming shortened V by 2 bases and J by 7 bases, and 13 bases separated the two germline ends. CDR3 size: 15 residues. Germline-derived CDR1 and CDR2 are KGHDR and SFDVKD. The CDR3 sequence is CATSDSRRGLGELFF. The CDR3 bases are TGTGCCACCAGTGATTCTAGAAGGGGCCTCGGGGAGCTGTTTTTT.

This chain links TRBV2 with TRBJ2-7; D is undetermined. The germline V gene encodes CDR1 SNHLY and CDR2 FYNNEI. The CDR3 length is 14 residues. V was trimmed by 6 bases and J by 6 bases, leaving 18 bases between them. The CDR3 here is CASRPIWQVVEQYF. Here the CDR3 DNA reads TGTGCCAGCAGACCCATATGGCAGGTTGTCGAGCAGTACTTC.

This rearrangement joins TRBV10-2 to TRBJ2-1; D is possibly TRBD2 (6 bases). Trimming took off 0 bases at V and 10 bases at J, with 10 bases between the two ends. The germline V gene has CDR1 WSHSY and CDR2 SAAADI. CDR3 length: 13 residues. In DNA, the CDR3 is TGCGCCAGCAGTGAGTCCGGGGGATTGGAGCAGTTCTTC. Amino acids: CASSESGGLEQFF.

The V gene is TRBV6-5, the J gene TRBJ1-2; 8 bases are shared with TRBD1. The CDR3 extends over 15 amino acids. Per the germline V gene, CDR1 is MNHEY and CDR2 is SVGAGI. V lost 4 bases and J lost 6; bases outside the gene matches: 10. Here the CDR3 reads CASSSGTGMIDGYTF. As DNA, the CDR3 is TGTGCCAGCAGTTCGGGGACAGGAATGATTGATGGCTACACCTTC.

The chain couples TRBV6-5 to TRBJ1-2; D possibly corresponds to TRBD1 (5 bases). Germline CDR1 MNHEY, CDR2 SVGAGI. This CDR3 contains 13 residues. Trimming took off 4 bases at V and 8 bases at J, with 14 bases between the two ends. The CDR3 spells CASSFRDGRGYTF. DNA of the CDR3: TGTGCCAGCAGTTTCCGGGACGGGAGGGGCTACACCTTC.

The chain is built from TRBV5-1 and TRBJ1-2, with TRBD1 as a possible D gene (5 bases). The CDR3 totals 14 residues. Germline V gives CDR1 SGHRS, CDR2 YFSETQ. V was pared by 4 bases and J by 6 bases, with 16 bases between. CDR3 residues: CASSPGSGVDGYTF. The CDR3 DNA follows: TGCGCCAGCAGCCCAGGCTCGGGGGTGGATGGCTACACCTTC.

The genes are TRBV9 and TRBJ2-1; perhaps TRBD2 as D (5 bases). Trimming removed 0 bases at V and 5 bases at J, with 15 bases between. This CDR3 is 16 amino acids long. The germline gives CDR1 SGDLS, CDR2 YYNGEE. The CDR3 coding sequence is TGTGCCAGCAGCGTAGGAGTGGGAGAGGGTAACAATGAGCAGTTCTTC. Amino acid sequence: CASSVGVGEGNNEQFF.

This clone was detected only a few times. The genes are TRBV25-1 and TRBJ2-7, with D possibly TRBD2 on 5 matching bases. V shed 1 base and J shed 5 bases, with 15 bases lying between them. The CDR3 sequence is 15 residues long. CDR1 and CDR2 (germline): MGHDK, SYGVNS. CDR3 amino acids: CASSESEGAVHEQYF. In DNA, the CDR3 is TGTGCCAGCAGTGAATCTGAGGGAGCCGTACACGAGCAGTACTTC.

The chain is built from TRBV7-2 and TRBJ1-1, with 7 bases aligning to TRBD1. V lost 1 base and J lost 10; bases outside the gene matches: 12. Germline V lookup: CDR1 SGHTA, CDR2 FQGNSA. The CDR3 consists of 15 residues. CDR3 in DNA: TGTGCCAGCAGCTTAGGCGACAGGGCCTCCGGCGGAGCTTTCTTT. Translating it yields CASSLGDRASGGAFF.

The genes are TRBV11-3 and TRBJ1-1, with a possible D match to TRBD1 (6 bases). CDR3 length: 15 amino acids. Per germline, CDR1 SGHNT and CDR2 YENEEA. V was shortened by 1 base and J by 5 bases, with 14 bases between the two germline ends. Written as DNA, the CDR3 is TGTGCCAGCAGCTTAGTGACAGCGAGGGGGACTGAAGCTTTCTTT. It codes for CASSLVTARGTEAFF.